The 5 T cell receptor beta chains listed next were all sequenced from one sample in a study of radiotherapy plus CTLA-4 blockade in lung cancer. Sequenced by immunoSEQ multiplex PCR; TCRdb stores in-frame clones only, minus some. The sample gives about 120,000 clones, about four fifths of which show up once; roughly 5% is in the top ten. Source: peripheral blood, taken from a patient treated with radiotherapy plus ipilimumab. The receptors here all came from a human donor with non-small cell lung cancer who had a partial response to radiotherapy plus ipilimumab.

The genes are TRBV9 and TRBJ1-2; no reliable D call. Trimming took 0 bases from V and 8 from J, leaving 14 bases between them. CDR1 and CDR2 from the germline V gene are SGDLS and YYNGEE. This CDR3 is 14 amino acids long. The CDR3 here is CASSVEVGAEGYTF. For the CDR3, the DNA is TGTGCCAGCAGCGTAGAAGTGGGAGCGGAAGGCTACACCTTC.

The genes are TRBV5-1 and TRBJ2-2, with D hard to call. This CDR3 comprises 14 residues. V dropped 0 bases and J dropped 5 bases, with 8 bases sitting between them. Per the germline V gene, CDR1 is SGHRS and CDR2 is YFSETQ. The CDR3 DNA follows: TGCGCCAGCAGCTTGGGTACAGTTACCGGGGAGCTGTTTTTT. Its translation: CASSLGTVTGELFF.

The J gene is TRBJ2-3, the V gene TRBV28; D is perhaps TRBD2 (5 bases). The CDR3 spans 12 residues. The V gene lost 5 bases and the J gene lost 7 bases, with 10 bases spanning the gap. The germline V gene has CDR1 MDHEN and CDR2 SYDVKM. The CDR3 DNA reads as TGTGCCAGCAGTCGGAGGCAAAATACGCAGTATTTT. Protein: CASSRRQNTQYF.

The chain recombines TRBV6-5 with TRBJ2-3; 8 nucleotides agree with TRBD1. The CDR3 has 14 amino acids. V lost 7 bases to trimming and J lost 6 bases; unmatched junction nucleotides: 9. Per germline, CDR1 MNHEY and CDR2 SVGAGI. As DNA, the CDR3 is TGTGCCAGCAAATCGGGACAGGCGTTGGATACGCAGTATTTT. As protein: CASKSGQALDTQYF.

The CDR3 spells CAISAGAENTEAFF. The CDR3 nucleotides are TGTGCCATCAGTGCAGGGGCAGAAAACACTGAAGCTTTCTTT. This rearrangement joins TRBV10-3 to TRBJ1-1, with TRBD1 as a possible D gene (6 bases). Germline V gives CDR1 ENHRY, CDR2 SYGVKD. The CDR3 has 14 residues. Trimming left V 4 bases short and J 2 bases short, with 11 bases between.